This TCR beta chain stems from a study of Graves' ophthalmopathy and Graves' hyperthyroidism (dated by TCRdb to the late 2010s). With respect to the entire study: Peripheral blood samples were taken at the time of initial diagnosis, before any treatment was given. TCR beta repertoire signatures were used to distinguish Graves' ophthalmopathy from Graves' hyperthyroidism and to predict progression to ophthalmopathy. In total, 135 blood samples were TCR-sequenced: fewer than 50 ophthalmopathy, 75 hyperthyroidism and some 17 hyperthyroidism-to-ophthalmopathy patients. To explore V-J signatures that separate ophthalmopathy from hyperthyroidism, a discovery set of around 97 patients was enrolled, consisting of 43 with ophthalmopathy and about 60 with stable hyperthyroidism. For independent validation, a separate cohort was made up of 18 hyperthyroidism patients plus 17 patients who later progressed from hyperthyroidism to ophthalmopathy. In more than 5 hyperthyroidism patients, the T-cell repertoire of thyroid tissue was compared with the T-cell repertoire of blood. After sampling, hyperthyroidism patients received methimazole starting at 30 mg daily, and ophthalmopathy patients received high-dose intravenous methylprednisolone. For training and testing, the roughly 93 patients in the discovery cohort were randomly divided in a 7:3 ratio.

The ophthalmopathy patients had moderately to severely active disease, with a Clinical Activity Score of 3 or higher, a NOSPECS grade of 4 or higher, and a disease duration of less than 3 months. Patients with other autoimmune diseases, uncontrolled infections, pregnancy or lactation were excluded from the study. Diagnosis relied on clinical symptoms, serum thyroxine, TRAb, thyroid ultrasound and orbital computed tomography. Using Ficoll-Paque density gradient centrifugation, PBMCs were isolated from 10 ml of fresh peripheral blood. Total RNA was extracted using Trizol reagent, and RNA quality was checked on an Agilent 2100 Bioanalyzer. This clonotype was picked up many times. The clone's antigen remains unknown. Base quality data are lacking; no much larger clone is found one base away. The CDR1 and CDR2 encoded by the germline V gene are SGHTA and FQGNSA. From the cysteine up to the phenylalanine, the CDR3 has a length of 20 residues. The CDR3 DNA has 60 bases and is translated from base 1. Germline trimming amounts to 0 bases on V and 5 bases on J, with 18 as the count of junction bases outside the gene matches.

Overall study outcomes, separate from this receptor: Most of the expanded thyroid clonotypes with a frequency above 0.001 were also detected in blood, and it was suggested that the thyroid immune response may be reflected by blood repertoires. In validation, the model predicted ophthalmopathy progression with nearly 71% sensitivity and approximately 72% specificity; some twelve predicted patients were CT-confirmed with GO in a median of around 6.5 months. No statistical method was used to predetermine the sample size, and group allocation was not hidden from the investigators. The 13-signature model separated ophthalmopathy from stable hyperthyroidism with roughly 90% sensitivity and roughly 84% specificity in cross-validation, and 80%/75% in the test set.

For repertoire sequencing, the TCR beta CDR3 regions were amplified from RNA transcripts. A first-round RT-PCR used HTBI primers with the Qiagen OneStep RT-PCR kit, followed by a second-round multiplex PCR, size selection and purification. Sequencing of the libraries was carried out on an Illumina HiSeq2000 in paired-end mode with 100 bp reads. The authors processed their data as follows. SOAPnuke was used to process the reads, removing any read that contained adapters or uncalled bases, had a mean Phred below 15, or lacked an exact match to the constant primer or identifier. COPE v1.2.5 was used to merge high-quality paired reads. Each unique nucleotide sequence was treated as a clonotype, and MiTCR v1.1 was used to align the clonotypes to the IMGT TRB V, D and J references. Analysis was restricted to V-J combinations with a frequency above 0.0001, which covered just over 98% of repertoires. A TCR clonal expansion and chaos score per V-J combination was defined as the ratio of F50 clonal expansion to chaos observed in the TCRdist matrix. Features were reduced by Welch's t-statistics and random forest to approximately 12 V-J combinations, which fed a naive Bayes classifier. The Morisita-Horn index was used to measure how similar the thyroid and blood repertoires were. The public sequencing data were trimmed at Q25 with fastp and processed into clonotypes with MiXCR by TCRdb, which kept only in-frame beta chains. CDR3 protein sequences are deduplicated, and each keeps its most common genes and DNA. Here the V and J calls rest on TCRdb's processing, not on the authors' analysis. The sample table contains about 210,000 distinct CDR3 sequences; only one count was recorded for under 30% of them. The ten largest account for around 9.8% of the sample.

The specimen was peripheral blood. This chain is built from TRBV7-2 and TRBJ2-5; TRBD2 fits 10 bases in the junction. This clonotype originated in a man in his fifties or sixties with Graves' ophthalmopathy. Donor details come from another sample of the same person, matched by shared clones. The CDR3 is CASSLAGAVAGGSKRETQYF. The DNA sequence is as follows: TGTGCCAGCAGCTTAGCGGGGGCGGTAGCGGGGGGATCTAAACGGGAGACCCAGTACTTC.